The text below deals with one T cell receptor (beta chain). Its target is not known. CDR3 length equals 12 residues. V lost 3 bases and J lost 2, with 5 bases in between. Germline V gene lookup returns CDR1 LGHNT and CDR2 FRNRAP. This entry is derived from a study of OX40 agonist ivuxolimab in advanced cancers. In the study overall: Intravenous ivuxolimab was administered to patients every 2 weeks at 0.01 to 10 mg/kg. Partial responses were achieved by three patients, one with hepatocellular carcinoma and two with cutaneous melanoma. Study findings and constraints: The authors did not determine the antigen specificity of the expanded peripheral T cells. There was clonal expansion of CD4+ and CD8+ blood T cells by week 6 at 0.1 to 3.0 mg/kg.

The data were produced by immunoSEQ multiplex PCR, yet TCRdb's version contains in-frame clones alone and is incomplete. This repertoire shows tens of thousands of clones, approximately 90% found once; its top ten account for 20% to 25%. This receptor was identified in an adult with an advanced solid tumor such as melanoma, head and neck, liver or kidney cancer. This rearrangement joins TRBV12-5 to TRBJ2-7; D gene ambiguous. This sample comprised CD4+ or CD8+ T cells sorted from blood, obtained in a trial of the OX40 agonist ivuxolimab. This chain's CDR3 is CASGLNPYEQYF. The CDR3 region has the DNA TGTGCTAGTGGTTTAAACCCCTACGAGCAGTACTTC.